Listed here are 3 T cell receptor beta chains from one sample, sequenced in a study of T-cell reconstitution after alpha-beta-depleted transplantation in children (dated by TCRdb to the mid-2010s). Read against the paper, the sample's treatment or condition label means: allogeneic hematopoietic cell transplantation with graft depleted of TCRalphabeta T cells and CD19 B cells. The method behind the library was PCR. Sequenced on an Illumina HiSeq 2500. To normalize quantification of the TCRbeta repertoire, the TCR libraries were built with molecular barcoding that relied on unique molecular identifiers. TCRdb passed the public sequencing reads through fastp at Q25 and MiXCR, retaining productive beta sequences. Every entry covers one CDR3 protein and lists the most common genes and DNA from its rows. This sample lists around 490,000 distinct CDR3 sequences; approximately 10% were detected once. About 15% of the sample belongs to the ten largest clones.

The source was PBMCs, mostly from graft donor cells, collected 180 days after TCRalphabeta/CD19-depleted stem cell transplant. The receptors here all came from a female patient aged 2-10 years who had a stem cell transplant for aplastic anemia, so the T cells may come from the graft donor.

This clonotype occurred many times. The chain employs TRBV11-1 and TRBJ2-1; D gene uncertain. The CDR3 is made up of 15 amino acids. With 3 bases removed from V and 5 bases from J, the gap between germline ends came to 14 bases. Germline assignment: CDR1 SGHAT and CDR2 FQDESV (reference sequence). CDR3: CASSFGPERNNEQFF. CDR3 DNA: TGTGCCAGCAGCTTCGGTCCAGAACGGAACAATGAGCAGTTCTTC. Looking up the rest from reference TRBV11-1 and TRBJ2-1 gives the full variable domain: EAEVAQSPRYKITEKSQAVAFWCDPISGHATLYWYRQILGQGPELLVQFQDESVVDDSQLPKDRFSAERLKGVDSTLKIQPAELGDSAMYLCASSFGPERNNEQFFGPGTRLTVL.

Only a few counts were recorded for this clonotype. This chain uses TRBV27 with TRBJ2-6, with D hard to call. V lost 0 bases and J lost 2, with 8 bases in between. Germline V CDR1 and CDR2: MNHEY, SMNVEV (reference sequence). The CDR3 has 16 amino acids. CDR3 nucleotide sequence: TGTGCCAGCAGTTTATCGTCCGGTCCTGGGGCCAACGTCCTGACTTTC. Protein: CASSLSSGPGANVLTF.

This clonotype was observed a handful of times. The chain has TRBV7-2 and TRBJ2-1, with 13 bases fitting TRBD2. CDR3 length: 17 amino acids. Trimming at V came to 5 bases and at J to 0 bases, leaving 4 bases not matched to a gene. Germline CDR1 is SGHTA and CDR2 is FQGNSA. The CDR3: CASSLRTSGSSYNEQFF. In DNA form, the CDR3 reads TGTGCCAGCAGCCTAAGGACTAGCGGGAGCTCCTACAATGAGCAGTTCTTC.